One TCR beta chain is described in this entry. Its antigen is undetermined. This specimen belongs to a study of OX40 agonist ivuxolimab in advanced cancers. Whole-study context: Ivuxolimab doses were 0.01, 0.1, 0.3, 1.5, 3 or 10 mg/kg every 2 weeks.

Study outcomes and limitations: Circulating CD4+ and CD8+ T cells showed clonal expansion by week 6 at 0.1 to 3.0 mg/kg. Expanded clones were, on average, more numerous among CD8+ T cells than CD4+.

This CDR3 is 15 amino acids long. The germline CDR1 and CDR2 sequences are SGHRS and YFSETQ. V was cut by 4 bases and J by 0 bases, with 11 bases left in between. Data came from immunoSEQ multiplex PCR; TCRdb stores just in-frame clones and leaves some out. Of 75,000 to 95,000 clones listed, about 89% are singletons. The gene calls are TRBV5-1 and TRBJ2-1; D is possibly TRBD1 or TRBD2 (6 bases each). This receptor was taken from an adult with an advanced solid tumor such as melanoma, head and neck, liver or kidney cancer. The sample was CD4+ or CD8+ T cells sorted from blood, taken in a trial of the OX40 agonist ivuxolimab. CDR3 sequence: CASSGGTSSYNEQFF. The CDR3 nucleotides are TGCGCCAGCAGCGGAGGGACAAGCTCCTACAATGAGCAGTTCTTC.